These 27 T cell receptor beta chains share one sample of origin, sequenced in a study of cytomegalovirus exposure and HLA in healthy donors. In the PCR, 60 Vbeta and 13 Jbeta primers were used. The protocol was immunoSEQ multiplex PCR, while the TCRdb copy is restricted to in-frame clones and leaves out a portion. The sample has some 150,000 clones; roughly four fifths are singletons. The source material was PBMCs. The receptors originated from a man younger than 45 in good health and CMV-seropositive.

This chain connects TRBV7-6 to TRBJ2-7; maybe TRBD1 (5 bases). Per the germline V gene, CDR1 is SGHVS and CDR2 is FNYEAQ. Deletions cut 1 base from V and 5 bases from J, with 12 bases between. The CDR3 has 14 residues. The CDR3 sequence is CASSLGTRENEQYF. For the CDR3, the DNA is TGTGCCAGCAGCTTAGGGACCAGGGAAAACGAGCAGTACTTC.

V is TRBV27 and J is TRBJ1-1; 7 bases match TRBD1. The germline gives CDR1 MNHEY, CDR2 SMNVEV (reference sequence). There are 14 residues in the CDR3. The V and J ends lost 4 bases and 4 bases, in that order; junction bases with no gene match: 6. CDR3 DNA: TGTGCCAGCAGTTGGACAGGTATCGGCACTGAAGCTTTCTTT. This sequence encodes CASSWTGIGTEAFF.

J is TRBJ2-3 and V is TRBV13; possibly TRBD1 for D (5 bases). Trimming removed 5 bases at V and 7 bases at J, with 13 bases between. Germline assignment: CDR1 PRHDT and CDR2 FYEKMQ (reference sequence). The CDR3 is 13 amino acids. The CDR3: CASSQQAWNTQYF. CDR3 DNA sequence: TGTGCCAGCAGCCAACAGGCATGGAATACGCAGTATTTT.

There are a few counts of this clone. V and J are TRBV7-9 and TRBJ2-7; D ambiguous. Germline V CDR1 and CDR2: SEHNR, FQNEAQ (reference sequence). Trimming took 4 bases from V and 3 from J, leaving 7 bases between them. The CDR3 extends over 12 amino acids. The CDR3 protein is CASSSHNYEQYF. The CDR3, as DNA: TGTGCCAGCAGCTCCCACAACTACGAGCAGTACTTC.

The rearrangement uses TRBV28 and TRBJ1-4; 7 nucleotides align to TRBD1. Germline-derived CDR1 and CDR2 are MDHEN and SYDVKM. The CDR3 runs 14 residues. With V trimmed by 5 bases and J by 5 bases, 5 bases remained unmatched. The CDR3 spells CASSLTGQNEKLFF. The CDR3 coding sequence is TGTGCCAGCAGTCTAACGGGACAGAATGAAAAACTGTTTTTT.

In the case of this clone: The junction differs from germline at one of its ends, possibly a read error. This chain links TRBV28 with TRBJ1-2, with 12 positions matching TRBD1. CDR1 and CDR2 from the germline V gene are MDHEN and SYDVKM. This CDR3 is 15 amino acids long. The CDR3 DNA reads TGTGCCAGCAGTCTATGGGACAGGGGGCGGAGAGGCTACACCTTC. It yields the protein CASSLWDRGRRGYTF.

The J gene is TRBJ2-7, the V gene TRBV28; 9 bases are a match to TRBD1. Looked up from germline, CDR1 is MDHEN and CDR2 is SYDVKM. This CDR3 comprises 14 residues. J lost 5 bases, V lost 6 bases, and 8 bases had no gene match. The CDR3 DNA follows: TGTGCCAGCAGCCCGGGACAGGGATTCCACGAGCAGTACTTC. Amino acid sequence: CASSPGQGFHEQYF.

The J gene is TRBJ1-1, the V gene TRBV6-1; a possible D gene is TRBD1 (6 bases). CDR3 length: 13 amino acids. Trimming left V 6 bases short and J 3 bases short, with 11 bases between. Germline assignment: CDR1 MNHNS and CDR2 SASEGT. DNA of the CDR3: TGTGCCAGCAGCAGAAAGGGGGACACTGAAGCTTTCTTT. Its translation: CASSRKGDTEAFF.

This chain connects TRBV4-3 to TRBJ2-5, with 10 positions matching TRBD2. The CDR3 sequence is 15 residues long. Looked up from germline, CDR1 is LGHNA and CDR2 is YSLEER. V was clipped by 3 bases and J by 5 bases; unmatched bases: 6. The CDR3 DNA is TGCGCCAGCAGCCAGAGAGCGGGGGGGATCGAGACCCAGTACTTC. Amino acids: CASSQRAGGIETQYF.

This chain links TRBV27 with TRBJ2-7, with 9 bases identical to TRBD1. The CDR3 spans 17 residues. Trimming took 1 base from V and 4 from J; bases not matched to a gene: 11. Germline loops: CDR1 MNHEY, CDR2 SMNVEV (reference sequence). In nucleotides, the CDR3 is TGTGCCAGCAGTTTATGGGCCGGGACAGGGTTTCGGTACGAGCAGTACTTC. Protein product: CASSLWAGTGFRYEQYF.

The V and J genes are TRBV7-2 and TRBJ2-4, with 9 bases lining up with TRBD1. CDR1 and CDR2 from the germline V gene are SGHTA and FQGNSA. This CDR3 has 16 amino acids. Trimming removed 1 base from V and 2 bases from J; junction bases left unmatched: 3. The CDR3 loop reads CASSLVGTGTKNIQYF. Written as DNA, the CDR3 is TGTGCCAGCAGCTTAGTCGGGACAGGGACCAAAAACATTCAGTACTTC.

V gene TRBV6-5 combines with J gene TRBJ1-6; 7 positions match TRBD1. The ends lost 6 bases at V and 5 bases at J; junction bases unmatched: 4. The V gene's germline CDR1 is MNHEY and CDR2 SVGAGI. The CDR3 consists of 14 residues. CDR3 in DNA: TGTGCCAGCAGGGACGACAGGGATAATTCACCCCTCCACTTT. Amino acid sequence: CASRDDRDNSPLHF.

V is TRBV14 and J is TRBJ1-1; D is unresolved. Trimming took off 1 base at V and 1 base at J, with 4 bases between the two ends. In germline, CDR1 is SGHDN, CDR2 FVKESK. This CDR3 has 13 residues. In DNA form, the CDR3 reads TGTGCCAGCAGCCAAGGCAGGAACACTGAAGCTTTCTTT. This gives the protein CASSQGRNTEAFF.

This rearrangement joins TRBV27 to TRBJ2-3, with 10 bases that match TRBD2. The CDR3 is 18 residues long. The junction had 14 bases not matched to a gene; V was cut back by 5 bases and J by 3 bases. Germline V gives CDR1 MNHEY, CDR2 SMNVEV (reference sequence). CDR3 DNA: TGTGCCAGCAGTATGACACGACTAGCGGGTAGAAGAACAGATACGCAGTATTTT. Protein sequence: CASSMTRLAGRRTDTQYF.

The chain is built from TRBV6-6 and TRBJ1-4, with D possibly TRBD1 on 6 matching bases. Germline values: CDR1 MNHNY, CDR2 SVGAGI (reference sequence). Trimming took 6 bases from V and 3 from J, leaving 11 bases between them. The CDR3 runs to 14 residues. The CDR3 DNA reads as TGTGCCAGCAGGCACAGGGCGGCTAATGAAAAACTGTTTTTT. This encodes CASRHRAANEKLFF.

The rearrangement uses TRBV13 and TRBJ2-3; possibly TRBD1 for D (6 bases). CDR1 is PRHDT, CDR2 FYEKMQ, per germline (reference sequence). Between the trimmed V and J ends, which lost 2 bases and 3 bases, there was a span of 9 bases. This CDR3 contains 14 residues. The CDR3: CASSLQGWTDTQYF. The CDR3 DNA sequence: TGTGCCAGCAGCTTACAGGGGTGGACAGATACGCAGTATTTT.

The CDR3 DNA is TGTGCCACCTCGTGGGAGAGTAACGAGCAGTACTTC. Residues: CATSWESNEQYF. V and J are TRBV2 and TRBJ2-7; D might be TRBD2 (5 bases). V dropped 10 bases and J dropped 5 bases, with 15 bases sitting between them. This CDR3 spans 12 amino acids. Germline V CDR1 and CDR2: SNHLY, FYNNEI.

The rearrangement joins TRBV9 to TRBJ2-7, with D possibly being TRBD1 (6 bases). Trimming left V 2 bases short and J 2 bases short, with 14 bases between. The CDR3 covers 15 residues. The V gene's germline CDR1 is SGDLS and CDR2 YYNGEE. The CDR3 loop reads CASSVTGTSTYEQYF. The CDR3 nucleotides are TGTGCCAGCAGCGTCACCGGGACATCTACCTACGAGCAGTACTTC.

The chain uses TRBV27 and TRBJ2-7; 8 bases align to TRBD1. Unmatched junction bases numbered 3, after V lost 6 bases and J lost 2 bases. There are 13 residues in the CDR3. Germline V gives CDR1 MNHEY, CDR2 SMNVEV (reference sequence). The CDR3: CASSEGQAYEQYF. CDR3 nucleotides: TGTGCCAGCAGCGAGGGACAGGCCTACGAGCAGTACTTC.

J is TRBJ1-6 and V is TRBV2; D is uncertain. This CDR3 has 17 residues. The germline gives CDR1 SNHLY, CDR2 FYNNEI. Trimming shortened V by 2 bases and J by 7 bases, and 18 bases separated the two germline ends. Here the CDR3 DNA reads TGTGCCAGCAGTGAACGGGGTTTTCAGGTCAAGAATTCACCCCTCCACTTT. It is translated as CASSERGFQVKNSPLHF.

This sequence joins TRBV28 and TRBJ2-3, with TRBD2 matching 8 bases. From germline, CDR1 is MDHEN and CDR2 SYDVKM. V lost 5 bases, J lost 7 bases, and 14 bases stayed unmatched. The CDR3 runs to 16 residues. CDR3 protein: CASSPQVGGGLYTQYF. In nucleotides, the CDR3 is TGTGCCAGCAGTCCCCAGGTGGGCGGGGGGTTATATACGCAGTATTTT. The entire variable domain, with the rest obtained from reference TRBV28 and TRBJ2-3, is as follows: DVKVTQSSRYLVKRTGEKVFLECVQDMDHENMFWYRQDPGLGLRLIYFSYDVKMKEKGDIPEGYSVSREKKERFSLILESASTNQTSMYLCASSPQVGGGLYTQYFGPGTRLTVL.

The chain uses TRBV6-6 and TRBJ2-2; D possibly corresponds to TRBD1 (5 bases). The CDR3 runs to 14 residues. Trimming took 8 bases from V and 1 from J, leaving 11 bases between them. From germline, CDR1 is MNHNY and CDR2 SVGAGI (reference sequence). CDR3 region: CASQRTRNTGELFF. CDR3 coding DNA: TGTGCCAGCCAACGGACAAGGAACACCGGGGAGCTGTTTTTT.

CDR3 nucleotides: TGTGCCAGCAGTGCAAGCGGGGGGGCCCGTGAGCAGTTCTTC. This codes for CASSASGGAREQFF. The chain has TRBV2 and TRBJ2-1; 10 bases align to TRBD2. Germline V lookup: CDR1 SNHLY, CDR2 FYNNEI. CDR3 length equals 14 residues. V shed 4 bases, J shed 9 bases, and the junction held 6 bases outside the gene matches.

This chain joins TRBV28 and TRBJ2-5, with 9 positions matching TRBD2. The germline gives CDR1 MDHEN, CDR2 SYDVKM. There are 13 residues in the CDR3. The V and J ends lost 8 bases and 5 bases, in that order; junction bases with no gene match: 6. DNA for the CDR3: TGTGCCAGCCGACTAGCGGCCCGGGAGACCCAGTACTTC. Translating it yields CASRLAARETQYF.

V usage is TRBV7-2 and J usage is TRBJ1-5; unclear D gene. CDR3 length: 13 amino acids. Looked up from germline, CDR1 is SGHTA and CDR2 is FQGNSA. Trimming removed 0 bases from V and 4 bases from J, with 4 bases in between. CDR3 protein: CASSLALNQPQHF. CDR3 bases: TGTGCCAGCAGCTTAGCCCTGAATCAGCCCCAGCATTTT.

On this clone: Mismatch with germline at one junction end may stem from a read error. The CDR3 bases are TGTGCCAGTAGTATGGGGGGGTGGGAACCGTCCTTT. Translation: CASSMGGWEPSF. The chain couples TRBV19 to TRBJ1-1; D perhaps matches TRBD1 (5 bases). CDR3 size: 12 residues. The germline V gene has CDR1 LNHDA and CDR2 SQIVND (reference sequence).

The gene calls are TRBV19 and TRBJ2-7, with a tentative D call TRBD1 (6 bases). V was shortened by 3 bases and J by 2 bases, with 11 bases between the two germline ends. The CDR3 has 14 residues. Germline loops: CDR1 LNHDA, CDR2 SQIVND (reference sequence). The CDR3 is CASSMAGQTYEQYF. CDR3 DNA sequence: TGTGCCAGTAGTATGGCAGGACAGACCTACGAGCAGTACTTC.